This passage covers 25 T cell receptor beta chains from one sample sequenced in a study of regulatory T cells in long-lasting Graves disease. Arm-PCR with iRepertoire HTBI primers amplified the CDR3 regions for these TCR beta libraries. In TCRdb, the multiplex PCR reads were re-called with MiXCR into one record per CDR3 protein. The sample has around 400,000 distinct CDR3 sequences, roughly a sixth seen once. Noted time point: newly diagnosed GD, antithyroid drugs for less than 3 months. From RNA extracted from PBMCs, the TCR library was made. Source: peripheral blood mononuclear cells (PBMCs), taken at new diagnosis, from a patient treated with antithyroid drugs. The receptors shown here come from a female donor with Graves disease.

In its sample, this clonotype was seen a few times. The V call is TRBV7-2, the J call TRBJ1-2; D gene ambiguous. This CDR3 has 12 residues. The V end was cut by 0 bases, the J end by 7 bases, with 6 bases between. CDR1 and CDR2 from the germline V gene are SGHTA and FQGNSA. CDR3 sequence (DNA): TGTGCCAGCAGCTTAGCGAGCAGTGGCTACACCTTC. Its protein product is CASSLASSGYTF.

This clonotype was seen at least ten times. The chain recombines TRBV5-1 with TRBJ2-2, with D tentatively TRBD2 (5 bases). Looked up from germline, CDR1 is SGHRS and CDR2 is YFSETQ. The CDR3 runs to 15 residues. V shed 2 bases and J shed 0 bases, with 8 bases lying between them. In DNA, the CDR3 is TGCGCCAGCAGCTTCGCGAGGGCGAACACCGGGGAGCTGTTTTTT. Protein product: CASSFARANTGELFF.

Comments on this clonotype: Just one base apart from a much larger clone, this may be a read error. V usage is TRBV3-1 and J usage is TRBJ2-1; no firm D call. V was cut by 8 bases and J by 9 bases, with 14 bases left in between. The CDR3 has 12 amino acids. Looked up from germline, CDR1 is LGHDT and CDR2 is YNNKEL (reference sequence). This chain's CDR3 is CASGPQSSEQFF. Written as DNA, the CDR3 is TGTGCCAGCGGCCCCCAGTCCAGTGAGCAGTTCTTC.

This clonotype was detected only a few times. A much larger clone differs from this one at a single base, so this may be a read error. The final CDR3 position lacks the conserved phenylalanine or tryptophan, pointing to a likely read error. The rearrangement uses TRBV6-4 and TRBJ2-7; 10 bases map to TRBD2. CDR3 length: 15 residues. Germline assignment: CDR1 MRHNA and CDR2 SNTAGT. Trimming at V came to 5 bases and at J to 2 bases, leaving 6 bases not matched to a gene. The CDR3 loop reads CASSYRTSGAYEQYS. The CDR3 coding sequence is TGTGCCAGCAGTTACCGTACTAGCGGGGCCTACGAGCAGTACTCC.

This clonotype has ten or more counts. The chain links TRBV7-3 to TRBJ2-1; TRBD2 agrees at 9 bases. Germline loops: CDR1 SGHTA, CDR2 FQGTGA. CDR3 length: 16 amino acids. V lost 5 bases, J lost 1 base, and 6 bases stayed unmatched. The CDR3 protein is CASSPGLALSYNEQFF. The CDR3 nucleotides read TGTGCCAGCAGCCCTGGACTAGCGCTGTCCTACAATGAGCAGTTCTTC. The whole variable domain, remainder taken from reference TRBV7-3 and TRBJ2-1, is GAGVSQTPSNKVTEKGKYVELRCDPISGHTALYWYRQSLGQGPEFLIYFQGTGAADDSGLPNDRFFAVRPEGSVSTLKIQRTERGDSAVYLCASSPGLALSYNEQFFGPGTRLTVL.

This clonotype was seen at least ten times. V usage is TRBV30 and J usage is TRBJ2-3; 7 bases align to TRBD2. CDR3 size: 15 residues. The ends lost 1 base at V and 3 bases at J; junction bases unmatched: 7. Looked up from germline, CDR1 is GTSNPN and CDR2 is SVGIG (reference sequence). The CDR3 DNA reads TGTGCCTGGAGTGCGGGGTCTAGCGGAACAGATACGCAGTATTTT. Translated: CAWSAGSSGTDTQYF. Combining the CDR3 with reference TRBV30 and TRBJ2-3 gives the whole variable domain SQTIHQWPATLVQPVGSPLSLECTVEGTSNPNLYWYRQAAGRGLQLLFYSVGIGQISSEVPQNLSASRPQDRQFILSSKKLLLSDSGFYLCAWSAGSSGTDTQYFGPGTRLTVL.

This clonotype showed up just once. The gene calls are TRBV27 and TRBJ1-5, with D possibly matching TRBD1 (5 bases). The CDR3 length is 14 residues. Trimming removed 1 base at V and 5 bases at J, with 9 bases between. From germline, CDR1 is MNHEY and CDR2 SMNVEV (reference sequence). Here the CDR3 DNA reads TGTGCCAGCAGTTTATGGCGGGGGGATCAGCCCCAGCATTTT. Its translation is CASSLWRGDQPQHF.

This clonotype was seen many times. The chain carries TRBV4-2 and TRBJ1-2; D gene unclear. With 3 bases removed from V and 5 bases from J, the gap between germline ends came to 16 bases. Germline CDR1 and CDR2: LGHNA and YNFKEQ. CDR3 length equals 15 residues. The CDR3 DNA follows: TGTGCCAGCAGCCAGATTGACGAGGCCTGGTATGGCTACACCTTC. Encoded protein: CASSQIDEAWYGYTF.

This clonotype has a count of ten or more. The chain joins TRBV27 to TRBJ1-2; D is unresolved. Trimming took off 6 bases at V and 4 bases at J, with 12 bases between the two ends. Germline V gene lookup returns CDR1 MNHEY and CDR2 SMNVEV (reference sequence). The length of the CDR3 is 13 residues. CDR3 sequence (DNA): TGTGCCAGCAGCCCGATGGGTGCCTATGGCTACACCTTC. It encodes CASSPMGAYGYTF.

CDR3 residues: CASSSPSGTGGWRSYEQYF. The CDR3, as DNA: TGTGCCAGCAGCTCCCCGTCCGGGACAGGGGGCTGGAGGTCCTACGAGCAGTACTTC. This chain connects TRBV7-9 to TRBJ2-7, with TRBD1 matching 12 bases. Germline loops: CDR1 SEHNR, CDR2 FQNEAQ (reference sequence). This CDR3 is built from 19 residues. Germline trimming cut 4 bases from V and 1 base from J; bases unmatched to any gene: 14.

The V call is TRBV7-9, the J call TRBJ2-5; the D is unclear. The V end was cut by 3 bases, the J end by 5 bases, with 7 bases between. The germline CDR1 and CDR2 sequences are SEHNR and FQNEAQ (reference sequence). The CDR3 runs to 12 residues. CDR3 nucleotides: TGTGCCAGCAGCTTCATTTTTGAGACCCAGTACTTC. This gives the protein CASSFIFETQYF.

Comments on this clonotype: Being one base from a much bigger clone, this may be a read error. The V gene is TRBV7-2, the J gene TRBJ2-1; no definite D call. This CDR3 has 12 amino acids. Trimming left V 0 bases short and J 15 bases short, with 12 bases between. Germline values: CDR1 SGHTA, CDR2 FQGNSA. The CDR3 here is CASSLAEIDTFF. In DNA form, the CDR3 reads TGTGCCAGCAGCTTAGCGGAGATAGATACGTTCTTC. The variable domain in full, with the rest retrieved from reference TRBV7-2 and TRBJ2-1, is GAGVSQSPSNKVTEKGKDVELRCDPISGHTALYWYRQSLGQGLEFLIYFQGNSAPDKSGLPSDRFSAERTGGSVSTLTIQRTQQEDSAVYLCASSLAEIDTFFGPGTRLTVL.

This clonotype was seen only a few times. A much more abundant neighbour one base away suggests this may be a read error. The chain links TRBV7-2 to TRBJ2-5, with D possibly matching TRBD1 (5 bases). The CDR3 has 14 amino acids. Germline values: CDR1 SGHTA, CDR2 FQGNSA. Trimming removed 5 bases from V and 5 bases from J, with 15 bases in between. DNA of the CDR3: TGTGCCAGCAGCCAGGGATTTACAACGGAGACCCAGTACTTC. The encoded protein is CASSQGFTTETQYF.

The chain couples TRBV27 to TRBJ2-1; maybe TRBD1 (6 bases). The CDR3 has 13 amino acids. Trimming removed 5 bases from V and 8 bases from J, with 13 bases in between. Germline assignment: CDR1 MNHEY and CDR2 SMNVEV (reference sequence). For the CDR3, the DNA is TGTGCCAGCAGTCAGGGGAGTCGGGATGAGCAGTTCTTC. Residues: CASSQGSRDEQFF.

This clonotype was observed many times. The gene calls are TRBV10-3 and TRBJ2-3; TRBD2 matches at 7 bases. The CDR3 covers 15 residues. V shed 2 bases and J 3 bases; nucleotides not matched to a gene: 5. Looked up from germline, CDR1 is ENHRY and CDR2 is SYGVKD. CDR3 sequence (DNA): TGTGCCATCAGTGAGAGGGAGGGCGGGACAGATACGCAGTATTTT. This sequence encodes CAISEREGGTDTQYF.

Comments on this clonotype: A much larger clone sits a single nucleotide away, making a read error possible. The chain joins TRBV28 to TRBJ2-1; no reliable D call. Germline V CDR1 and CDR2: MDHEN, SYDVKM. The CDR3 is 18 amino acids. The CDR3 is CASSFDGVVPNPYNEQLF. Here the CDR3 DNA reads TGTGCCAGCAGTTTTGATGGAGTGGTTCCTAATCCCTACAATGAGCAGCTCTTC.

The chain has TRBV6-1 and TRBJ2-7; 7 bases map to TRBD2. The CDR3 runs 15 residues. Germline CDR1 MNHNS, CDR2 SASEGT. After removal of 10 bases from V and 2 bases from J, the junction contained 14 bases not matched to a gene. CDR3 amino acids: CAIHTGGTRTYEQYF. The CDR3 DNA follows: TGTGCCATACATACCGGGGGGACCCGAACCTACGAGCAGTACTTC.

There are many counts of this clonotype. V usage is TRBV13 and J usage is TRBJ1-6; D is unresolved. The CDR3 consists of 15 residues. Trimming shortened V by 1 base and J by 13 bases, and 17 bases separated the two germline ends. Germline CDR1 is PRHDT and CDR2 is FYEKMQ (reference sequence). The CDR3 DNA is TGTGCCAGCAGCTTAGTCGTATTCCCGCTAGGTCCCCTCCACTTT. This gives the protein CASSLVVFPLGPLHF.

In its sample, this clonotype was seen a few times. The V and J genes are TRBV25-1 and TRBJ1-2; a weak D match, TRBD1 (5 bases). V lost 2 bases to trimming and J lost 6 bases, with 10 bases between them. CDR1 and CDR2 from the germline V gene are MGHDK and SYGVNS. The length of the CDR3 is 13 residues. The CDR3 region is CASSEHRGNGYTF. CDR3 in DNA: TGTGCCAGCAGTGAACATCGGGGGAATGGCTACACCTTC.

The table lists this clonotype with many counts. Germline is not matched at one junction end, which may reflect a read error. The V call is TRBV5-1, the J call TRBJ1-5; possibly TRBD1 for D (6 bases). Germline CDR1 and CDR2: SGHRS and YFSETQ. The CDR3 loop spans 14 amino acids. The CDR3 sequence is CASSWGTSNQPQHF. Written as DNA, the CDR3 is TGTGCCAGCAGCTGGGGGACAAGCAATCAGCCCCAGCATTTT.

This clonotype was seen more than once but under ten times. The chain couples TRBV9 to TRBJ2-1; possible D gene TRBD1, 6 bases. Germline CDR1 reads SGDLS; CDR2 reads YYNGEE. There are 13 residues in the CDR3. Trimming took 0 bases from V and 10 from J, leaving 11 bases between them. DNA for the CDR3: TGTGCCAGCAGCGTAGCTGGGGGCGAGGAGCAGTTCTTC. Its translation: CASSVAGGEEQFF. Filled out from reference TRBV9 and TRBJ2-1, the complete variable domain reads DSGVTQTPKHLITATGQRVTLRCSPRSGDLSVYWYQQSLDQGLQFLIQYYNGEERAKGNILERFSAQQFPDLHSELNLSSLELGDSALYFCASSVAGGEEQFFGPGTRLTVL.

In this sample, this clonotype turned up many times. The chain combines TRBV7-3 with TRBJ2-1; 9 positions match TRBD1. V lost 4 bases, J lost 4 bases, and 5 bases stayed unmatched. Germline CDR1 and CDR2: SGHTA and FQGTGA. This CDR3 contains 15 residues. For the CDR3, the DNA is TGTGCCAGCAGCTCGGACAGGGGAGGGTACAATGAGCAGTTCTTC. Translating gives CASSSDRGGYNEQFF.

This clonotype occurred many times. This rearrangement joins TRBV12-3 or TRBV12-4 to TRBJ1-2; D remains ambiguous. Trimming took 1 base from V and 6 from J, leaving 6 bases between them. The CDR3 is 12 residues long. As DNA, the CDR3 is TGTGCCAGCAGTTTAGGCGGTAATGGCTACACCTTC. It codes for CASSLGGNGYTF.

This clonotype was picked up many times. This chain uses TRBV7-6 with TRBJ2-3; D ambiguous. V was clipped by 2 bases and J by 3 bases, with 6 bases between them. The CDR3 totals 13 residues. Germline V lookup: CDR1 SGHVS, CDR2 FNYEAQ. The CDR3 protein is CASSLLVTDTQYF. The CDR3 DNA reads TGTGCCAGCAGCTTATTAGTGACAGATACGCAGTATTTT.

This clonotype appeared many times. V usage is TRBV20-1 and J usage is TRBJ1-2; D gene uncertain. Trimming shortened V by 6 bases and J by 8 bases, and 13 bases separated the two germline ends. The CDR3 has 11 residues. CDR1 and CDR2 (germline): DFQATT, SNEGSKA (reference sequence). The CDR3 is CSAYNVGGYTF. CDR3 bases: TGCAGTGCCTATAACGTTGGGGGCTACACCTTC.